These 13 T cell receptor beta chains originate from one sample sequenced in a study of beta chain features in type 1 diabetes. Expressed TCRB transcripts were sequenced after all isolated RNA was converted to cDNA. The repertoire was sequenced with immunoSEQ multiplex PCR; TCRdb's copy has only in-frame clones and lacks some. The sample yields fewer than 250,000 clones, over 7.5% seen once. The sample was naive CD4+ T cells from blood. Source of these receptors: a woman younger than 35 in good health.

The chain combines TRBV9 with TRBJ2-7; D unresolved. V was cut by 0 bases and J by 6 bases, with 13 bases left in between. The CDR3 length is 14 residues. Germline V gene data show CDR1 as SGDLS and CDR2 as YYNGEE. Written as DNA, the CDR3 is TGTGCCAGCAGCGTAGCCAGCTATCCGGGCGAGCAGTACTTC. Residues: CASSVASYPGEQYF. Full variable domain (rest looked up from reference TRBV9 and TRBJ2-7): DSGVTQTPKHLITATGQRVTLRCSPRSGDLSVYWYQQSLDQGLQFLIQYYNGEERAKGNILERFSAQQFPDLHSELNLSSLELGDSALYFCASSVASYPGEQYFGPGTRLTVT.

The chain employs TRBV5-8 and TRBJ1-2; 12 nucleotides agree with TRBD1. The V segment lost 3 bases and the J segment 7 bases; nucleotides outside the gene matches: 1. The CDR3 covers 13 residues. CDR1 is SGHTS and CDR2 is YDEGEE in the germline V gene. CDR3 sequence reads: CASSWGQGAGYTF. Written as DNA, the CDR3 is TGTGCCAGCAGCTGGGGACAGGGGGCTGGCTACACCTTC. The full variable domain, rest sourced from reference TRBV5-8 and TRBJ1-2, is EAGVTQSPTHLIKTRGQQATLRCSPISGHTSVYWYQQALGLGLQFLLWYDEGEERNRGNFPPRFSGRQFPNYSSELNVNALELEDSALYLCASSWGQGAGYTFGSGTRLTVV.

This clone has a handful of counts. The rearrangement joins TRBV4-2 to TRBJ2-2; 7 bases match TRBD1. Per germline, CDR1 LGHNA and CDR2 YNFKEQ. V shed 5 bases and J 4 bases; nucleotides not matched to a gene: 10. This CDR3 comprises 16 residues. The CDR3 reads CASSAPDRVATGELFF. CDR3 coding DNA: TGTGCCAGCAGCGCGCCTGACAGGGTAGCCACCGGGGAGCTGTTTTTT.

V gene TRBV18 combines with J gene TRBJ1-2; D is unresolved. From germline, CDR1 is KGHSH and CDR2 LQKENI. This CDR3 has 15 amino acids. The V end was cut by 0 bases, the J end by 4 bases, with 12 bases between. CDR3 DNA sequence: TGTGCCAGCTCACCACCCACGACGGCGGTCTATGGCTACACCTTC. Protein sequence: CASSPPTTAVYGYTF.

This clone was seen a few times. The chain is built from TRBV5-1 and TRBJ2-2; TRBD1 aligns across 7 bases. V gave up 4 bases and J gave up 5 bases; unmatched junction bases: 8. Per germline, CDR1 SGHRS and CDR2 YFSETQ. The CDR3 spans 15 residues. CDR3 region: CASSDRQGGTGELFF. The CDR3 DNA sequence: TGCGCCAGCAGCGACAGACAGGGTGGAACCGGGGAGCTGTTTTTT.

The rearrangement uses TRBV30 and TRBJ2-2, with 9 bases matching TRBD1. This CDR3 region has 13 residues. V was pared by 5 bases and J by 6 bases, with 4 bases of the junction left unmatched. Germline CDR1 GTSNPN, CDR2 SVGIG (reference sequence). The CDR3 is CAWVDRGAGELFF. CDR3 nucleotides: TGTGCCTGGGTGGACAGGGGAGCCGGGGAGCTGTTTTTT.

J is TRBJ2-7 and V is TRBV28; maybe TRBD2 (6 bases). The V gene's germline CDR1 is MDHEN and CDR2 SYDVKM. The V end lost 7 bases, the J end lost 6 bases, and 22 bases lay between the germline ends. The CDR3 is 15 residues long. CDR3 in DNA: TGTGCCAGCACCACACCGGCGGGGAGTGGGTCCGAGCAGTACTTC. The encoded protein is CASTTPAGSGSEQYF.

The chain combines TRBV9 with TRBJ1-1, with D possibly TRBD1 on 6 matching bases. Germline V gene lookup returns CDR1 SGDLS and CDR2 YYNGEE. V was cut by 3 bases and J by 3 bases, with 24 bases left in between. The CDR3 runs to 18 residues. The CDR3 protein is CASSDSATGIVWDTEAFF. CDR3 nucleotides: TGTGCCAGCAGCGACTCCGCAACAGGGATTGTTTGGGACACTGAAGCTTTCTTT.

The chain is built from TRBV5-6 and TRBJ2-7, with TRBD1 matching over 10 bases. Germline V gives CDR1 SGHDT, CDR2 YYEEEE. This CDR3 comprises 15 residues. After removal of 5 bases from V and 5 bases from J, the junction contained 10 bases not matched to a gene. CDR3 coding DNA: TGTGCCAGCAGTCATGCCGGGACAGGGGTCCACGAGCAGTACTTC. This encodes CASSHAGTGVHEQYF.

DNA for the CDR3: TGTGCCAGCAGCGTAGATATCACTAATGAAAAACTGTTTTTT. Translation gives CASSVDITNEKLFF. The chain joins TRBV9 to TRBJ1-4; no clear D. The germline gives CDR1 SGDLS, CDR2 YYNGEE. The V gene lost 0 bases and the J gene lost 2 bases, with 5 bases spanning the gap. This CDR3 contains 14 residues.

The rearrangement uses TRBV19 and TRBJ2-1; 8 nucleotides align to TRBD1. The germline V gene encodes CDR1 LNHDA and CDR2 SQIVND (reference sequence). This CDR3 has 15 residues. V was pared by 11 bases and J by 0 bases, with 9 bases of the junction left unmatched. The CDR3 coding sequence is TGTGCCTGTGGGGACAGGTCGAGCTCCTACAATGAGCAGTTCTTC. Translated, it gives CACGDRSSSYNEQFF.

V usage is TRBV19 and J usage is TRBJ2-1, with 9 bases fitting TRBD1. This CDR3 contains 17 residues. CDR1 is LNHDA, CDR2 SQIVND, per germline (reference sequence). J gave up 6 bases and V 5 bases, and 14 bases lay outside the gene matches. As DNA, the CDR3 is TGTGCCAGTAGTCCTAACAGGGGGCTGAGTAACGTCAATGAGCAGTTCTTC. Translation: CASSPNRGLSNVNEQFF. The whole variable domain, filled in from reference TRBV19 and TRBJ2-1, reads DGGITQSPKYLFRKEGQNVTLSCEQNLNHDAMYWYRQDPGQGLRLIYYSQIVNDFQKGDIAEGYSVSREKKESFPLTVTSAQKNPTAFYLCASSPNRGLSNVNEQFFGPGTRLTVL.

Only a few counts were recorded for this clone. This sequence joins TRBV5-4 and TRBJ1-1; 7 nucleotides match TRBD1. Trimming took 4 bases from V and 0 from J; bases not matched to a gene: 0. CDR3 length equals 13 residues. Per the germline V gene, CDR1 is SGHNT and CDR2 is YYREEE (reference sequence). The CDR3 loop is CASSGTVNTEAFF. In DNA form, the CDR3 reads TGTGCCAGCAGCGGGACAGTGAACACTGAAGCTTTCTTT.